This T cell receptor (beta chain) is from a study of T cell responses to AZD1222 COVID-19 vaccine. Overall study context: Second-dose intervals of approximately 4 or approximately 12 weeks were pooled. Notes on the study in general: Donors were mostly white British, more females; clonal diversity possibly underestimated. Among vaccine-associated CD4 TCRs, coverage spanned spike, with dominance at 160-218 and 743-854. After the peak T cell response, and only then, were repertoires sampled.

Trimming removed 3 bases from V and 3 bases from J, with 6 bases in between. Germline V gene sequence: CDR1 DFQATT, CDR2 SNEGSKA (reference sequence). The CDR3 consists of 12 residues. Worth noting for this clone: Antigen unknown.

Sequencing was performed with immunoSEQ multiplex PCR; in TCRdb, only in-frame clones are kept and a portion is missing. The sample consists of roughly 130,000 clones, around 90% of them appearing once. The source of this sequence is an adult in good health. The gene calls are TRBV20-1 and TRBJ1-3; D ambiguous. The sequencing here drew on peripheral blood, taken on day 0 of AZD1222 vaccination. For the CDR3, the DNA is TGCAGTGCTAGTTGGGGTGGAAACACCATATATTTT. Its protein product is CSASWGGNTIYF.